The entry below describes one T cell receptor (beta chain). Antigen unknown. Conventional CD4+ T cells were sorted from blood as CD25-low CD127-high cells. The source of the sample is a study of regulatory and conventional T cells in RAG deficiency. Regarding the study as a whole: Control T-cell subsets had markedly higher Shannon entropy and lower Simpson indices than RAG-deficient patients. Treg unique TCR beta sequences were approximately 99-fold fewer in Omenn syndrome and CID/AS patients than controls.

CDR1 and CDR2 (germline): MDHEN, SYDVKM. The CDR3 loop spans 12 amino acids. V lost 3 bases to trimming and J lost 5 bases, with 7 bases between them. Assay used: immunoSEQ multiplex PCR; TCRdb lists only in-frame clones, some missing. The top ten hold 0.51% of the sample, which has 45,000 or so clones, 70% to 90% seen once. The sample was also reused in another study, on regulatory T cells. As that study records: Primers: 52 TRBV forward and 13 TRBJ reverse. Skewed V and J usage and few unique V-J pairs marked patient repertoires, most in Tregs.

Material: CD4+ effector T cells sorted from blood. The chain carries TRBV28 and TRBJ1-2; the D is unclear. The receptor was isolated from a human donor in good health. The CDR3 nucleotides are TGTGCCAGCAGTTTTACCGGGTATGGCTACACCTTC. It yields the protein CASSFTGYGYTF.